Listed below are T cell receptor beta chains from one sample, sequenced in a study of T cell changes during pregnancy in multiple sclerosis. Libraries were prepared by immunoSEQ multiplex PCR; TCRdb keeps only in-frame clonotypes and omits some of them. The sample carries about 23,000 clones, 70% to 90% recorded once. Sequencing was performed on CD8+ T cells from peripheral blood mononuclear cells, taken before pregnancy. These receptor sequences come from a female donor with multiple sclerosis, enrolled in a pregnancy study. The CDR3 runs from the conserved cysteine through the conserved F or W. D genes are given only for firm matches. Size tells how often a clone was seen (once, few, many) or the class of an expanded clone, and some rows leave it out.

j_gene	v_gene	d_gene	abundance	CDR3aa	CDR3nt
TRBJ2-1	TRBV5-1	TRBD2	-	CASSLGLADSYNEQFF	TGCGCCAGCAGCTTGGGACTAGCGGACTCCTACAATGAGCAGTTCTTC
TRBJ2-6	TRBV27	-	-	CASSLSAGSGANVLTF	TGTGCCAGCAGTTTATCCGCGGGGAGCGGGGCCAACGTCCTGACTTTC
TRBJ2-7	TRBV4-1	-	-	CASSQVRQPGYEQYF	TGCGCCAGCAGCCAAGTTAGGCAGCCGGGGTACGAGCAGTACTTC
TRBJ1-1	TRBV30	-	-	CAWSERVDTEAFF	TGTGCCTGGAGCGAGAGAGTTGACACTGAAGCTTTCTTT
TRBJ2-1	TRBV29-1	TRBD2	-	CSVALGLAGYNNEQFF	TGCAGCGTTGCCCTGGGACTAGCGGGATACAACAATGAGCAGTTCTTC
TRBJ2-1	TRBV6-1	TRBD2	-	CASSALVAGPDNEQFF	TGTGCCAGCAGTGCCCTGGTAGCGGGACCGGACAATGAGCAGTTCTTC
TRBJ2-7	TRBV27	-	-	CASSAEDSSTYEQYF	TGTGCCAGCAGTGCCGAGGACAGCTCGACCTACGAGCAGTACTTC
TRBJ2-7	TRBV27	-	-	CASTGTTPYEQYF	TGTGCCAGCACCGGGACAACCCCCTACGAGCAGTACTTC
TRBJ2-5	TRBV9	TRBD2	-	CASKAGVEETQYF	TGTGCCAGCAAAGCGGGAGTAGAAGAGACCCAGTACTTC
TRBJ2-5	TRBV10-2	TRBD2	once	CASRTSGRQETQYF	TGCGCCAGCAGGACTAGCGGGCGCCAAGAGACCCAGTACTTC
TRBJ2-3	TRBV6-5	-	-	CASSPGGTDTQYF	TGTGCCAGCAGCCCAGGCGGCACAGATACGCAGTATTTT
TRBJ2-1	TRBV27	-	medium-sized	CASRPLQGSSYNEQFF	TGTGCCAGCAGACCACTGCAGGGCAGCTCCTACAATGAGCAGTTCTTC
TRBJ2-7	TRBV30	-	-	CAWERTVGYEQYF	TGTGCCTGGGAACGGACAGTTGGCTACGAGCAGTACTTC
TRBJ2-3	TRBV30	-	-	CAWSHGLSRTDTQYF	TGTGCCTGGAGTCACGGACTCTCGAGGACAGATACGCAGTATTTT
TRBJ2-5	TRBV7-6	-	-	CASSLLGGGRETQYF	TGTGCCAGCAGCTTACTAGGGGGAGGGCGAGAGACCCAGTACTTC
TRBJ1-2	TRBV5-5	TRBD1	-	CASSHTGGVYYGYTF	TGTGCCAGCAGCCACACAGGGGGCGTTTACTATGGCTACACCTTC
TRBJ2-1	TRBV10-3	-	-	CAISDALGTSHEQFF	TGTGCCATCAGCGATGCCCTAGGTACTAGTCATGAGCAGTTCTTC
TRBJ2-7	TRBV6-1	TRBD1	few	CASSDTPGQGVDEQYF	TGTGCCAGCAGTGATACCCCGGGACAGGGGGTCGACGAGCAGTACTTC
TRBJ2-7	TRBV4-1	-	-	CASSLGLSPYEQYF	TGCGCCAGCAGCCTTGGACTATCCCCCTACGAGCAGTACTTC
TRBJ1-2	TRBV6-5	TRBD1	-	CASSYEGQGAYGYTF	TGTGCCAGCAGTTACGAGGGACAGGGGGCCTATGGCTACACCTTC
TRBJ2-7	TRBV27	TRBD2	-	CASSLGGTSSYEQYF	TGTGCCAGCAGTTTAGGGGGGACTAGCTCCTACGAGCAGTACTTC
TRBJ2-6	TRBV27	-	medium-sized	CASMLAFSGANVLTF	TGTGCCAGCATGCTGGCCTTCTCTGGGGCCAACGTCCTGACTTTC
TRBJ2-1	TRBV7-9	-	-	CASSLGGGREEQFF	TGTGCCAGCAGCTTAGGGGGGGGGCGGGAAGAGCAGTTCTTC
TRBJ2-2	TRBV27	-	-	CASSLPQDSNTGELFF	TGTGCCAGCAGTTTACCCCAGGACTCGAACACCGGGGAGCTGTTTTTT
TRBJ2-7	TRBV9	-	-	CASSPTKGTYEQYF	TGTGCCAGCAGCCCAACCAAGGGGACCTACGAGCAGTACTTC
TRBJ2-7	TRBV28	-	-	CASSRLASWKLYEQYF	TGTGCCAGCAGCCGCCTCGCTAGCTGGAAGCTCTACGAGCAGTACTTC
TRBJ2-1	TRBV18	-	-	CASMRAEPYNEQFF	TGTGCCAGTATGAGGGCTGAACCGTACAATGAGCAGTTCTTC
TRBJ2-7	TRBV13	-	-	CASSSGTTYEQYF	TGTGCCAGCAGCTCCGGGACAACCTACGAGCAGTACTTC
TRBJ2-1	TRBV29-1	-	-	CSVDLWTGGASEQFF	TGCAGCGTTGATTTGTGGACGGGTGGGGCCAGTGAGCAGTTCTTC
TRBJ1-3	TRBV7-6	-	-	CASSLVRAATSGNTIYF	TGTGCCAGCAGCTTAGTGAGGGCGGCGACCTCTGGAAACACCATATATTTT
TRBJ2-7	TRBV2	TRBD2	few	CASSGPLAGGTYEQYF	TGTGCCAGCAGTGGACCCCTAGCGGGAGGGACCTACGAGCAGTACTTC
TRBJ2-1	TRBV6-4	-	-	CASSAGNEQFF	TGTGCCAGCAGCGCAGGAAATGAGCAGTTCTTC
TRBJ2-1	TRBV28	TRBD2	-	CASSFGGEGDEQFF	TGTGCCAGCAGTTTTGGTGGGGAGGGCGATGAGCAGTTCTTC
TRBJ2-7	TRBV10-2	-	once	CASSAGYEQYF	TGCGCCAGCAGTGCCGGGTACGAGCAGTACTTC
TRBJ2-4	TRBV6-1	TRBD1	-	CASSEESGTGGSFQYF	TGTGCCAGCAGTGAAGAATCGGGGACAGGGGGCAGCTTTCAGTACTTC
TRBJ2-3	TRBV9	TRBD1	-	CASSSSPFQGVDTQYF	TGTGCCAGCAGCTCCAGCCCCTTCCAGGGGGTAGATACGCAGTATTTT
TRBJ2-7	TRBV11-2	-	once	CASSLRFSEQYF	TGTGCCAGCAGCTTGAGGTTTTCCGAGCAGTACTTC